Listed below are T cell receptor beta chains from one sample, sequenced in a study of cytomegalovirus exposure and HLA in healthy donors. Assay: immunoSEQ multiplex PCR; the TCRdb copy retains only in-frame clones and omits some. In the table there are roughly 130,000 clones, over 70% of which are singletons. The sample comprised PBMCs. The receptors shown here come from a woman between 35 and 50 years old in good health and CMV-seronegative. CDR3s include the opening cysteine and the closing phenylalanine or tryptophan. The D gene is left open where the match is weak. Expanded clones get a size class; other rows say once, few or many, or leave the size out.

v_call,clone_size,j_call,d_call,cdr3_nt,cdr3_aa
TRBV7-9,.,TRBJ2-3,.,TGTGCCAGCAGCTTAAATCCGGGAGTGAGCACAGATACGCAGTATTTT,CASSLNPGVSTDTQYF
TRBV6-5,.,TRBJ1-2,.,TGTGCCAGCAGCCCCCTCAGACAGGCTAACTATGGCTACACCTTC,CASSPLRQANYGYTF
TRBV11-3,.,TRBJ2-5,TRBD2,TGTGCCAGCAGTTTAGGACTAGCGGGACACCAAGAGACCCAGTACTTC,CASSLGLAGHQETQYF
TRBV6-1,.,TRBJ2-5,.,TGTGCCAGCGGAGAGGAGACCCAGTACTTC,CASGEETQYF
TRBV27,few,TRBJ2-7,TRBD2,TGTGCCAGCCGCTCGTTGGGACTAGCGGGATCAAACGCTTACGAGCAGTACTTC,CASRSLGLAGSNAYEQYF
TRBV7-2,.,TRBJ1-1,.,TGTGCCAGCAGCTTAGCGGGGGGGCTTGACACTGAAGCTTTCTTT,CASSLAGGLDTEAFF
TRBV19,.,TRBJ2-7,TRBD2,TGTGCCAGTAGTCTCCAACTAGCGGTAACCTACGAGCAGTACTTC,CASSLQLAVTYEQYF
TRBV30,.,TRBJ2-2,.,TGTGCCTGGGGGGACCCAGGGGACAACACCGGGGAGCTGTTTTTT,CAWGDPGDNTGELFF
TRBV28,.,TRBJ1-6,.,TGTGCCAGCAGCTCAGGGCCATCCCTCCACTTT,CASSSGPSLHF
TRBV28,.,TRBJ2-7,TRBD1,TGTGCCAGCAGCCACCGGGACAGGGCGTACGAGCAGTACTTC,CASSHRDRAYEQYF
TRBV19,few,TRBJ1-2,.,TGTGCCAGTAGTATTGAAGTCAGCAGGCAGTATGGCTACACCTTC,CASSIEVSRQYGYTF
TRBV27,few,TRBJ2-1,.,TGTGCCAGCAGTTTACCGGGACTGAACAATGAGCAGTTCTTC,CASSLPGLNNEQFF
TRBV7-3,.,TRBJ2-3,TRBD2,TGTGCCAGCAGCTTAAAGGGTACGGGAGGAGATACGCAGTATTTT,CASSLKGTGGDTQYF
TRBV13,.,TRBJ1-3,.,TGTGCCAGCAGCTTACCCCCAGGGCGGAAGGGAAACACCATATATTTT,CASSLPPGRKGNTIYF
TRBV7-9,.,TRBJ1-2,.,TGTGCCAGCAGCTTACAAGGAGACAGGAAAGTATTC,CASSLQGDRKVF
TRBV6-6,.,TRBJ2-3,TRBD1,TGTGCCAGCACGACTGGACAGGGGAACACAGATACGCAGTATTTT,CASTTGQGNTDTQYF
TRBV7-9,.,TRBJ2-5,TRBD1,TGTGCCAGCAGCTTTTGGACAGGGTCCCTCCAAGAGACCCAGTACTTC,CASSFWTGSLQETQYF
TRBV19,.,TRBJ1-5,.,TGTGCCAGTTCGGACAGAATCAATCAGCCCCAGCATTTT,CASSDRINQPQHF
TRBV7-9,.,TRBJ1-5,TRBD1,TGTGCCAGCAGCTTAGATACAGGGGGCGATCAGCCCCAGCATTTT,CASSLDTGGDQPQHF
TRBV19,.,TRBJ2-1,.,TGTGCCAGTAGGGTCCCGAGCTCCTACAATGAGCAGTTCTTC,CASRVPSSYNEQFF
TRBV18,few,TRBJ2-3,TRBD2,TGTGCCAGCTCACCTCGTCCGGGAGGTGGGGGAGGCACAGATACGCAGTATTTT,CASSPRPGGGGGTDTQYF
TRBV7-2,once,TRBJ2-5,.,TGTGCCAGCAGCCCACATAGCCGCCCCGGAGTGCAAGAGACCCAGTACTTC,CASSPHSRPGVQETQYF